The 2 T cell receptor beta chains given below trace back to one sample, sequenced in a study of T cell changes during pregnancy in multiple sclerosis. Data came from immunoSEQ multiplex PCR; TCRdb stores just in-frame clones and leaves some out. Among tens of thousands of clones, more than 90% were seen once, and the ten largest hold 10% to 15%. The sample here was CD8+ T cells from peripheral blood mononuclear cells, taken in the first trimester of pregnancy. These receptors came from a female donor with multiple sclerosis, enrolled in a pregnancy study.

The gene calls are TRBV9 and TRBJ1-1, with D maybe TRBD1 (5 bases). CDR1 is SGDLS and CDR2 is YYNGEE in the germline V gene. This CDR3 spans 13 amino acids. V shed 3 bases and J shed 2 bases, with 8 bases lying between them. The chain's CDR3 is CASSAGGNTEAFF. The CDR3 coding sequence is TGTGCCAGCAGCGCCGGGGGAAACACTGAAGCTTTCTTT. The full variable domain, rest sourced from reference TRBV9 and TRBJ1-1, is DSGVTQTPKHLITATGQRVTLRCSPRSGDLSVYWYQQSLDQGLQFLIQYYNGEERAKGNILERFSAQQFPDLHSELNLSSLELGDSALYFCASSAGGNTEAFFGQGTRLTVV.

The genes are TRBV9 and TRBJ2-3; 9 positions agree with TRBD2. V shed 0 bases, J shed 2 bases, and the junction held 7 bases outside the gene matches. The germline gives CDR1 SGDLS, CDR2 YYNGEE. The CDR3 has 17 amino acids. CDR3 coding DNA: TGTGCCAGCAGCGTAGCCTTGCGGGGGGGCCCCACAGATACGCAGTATTTT. Amino acids: CASSVALRGGPTDTQYF.